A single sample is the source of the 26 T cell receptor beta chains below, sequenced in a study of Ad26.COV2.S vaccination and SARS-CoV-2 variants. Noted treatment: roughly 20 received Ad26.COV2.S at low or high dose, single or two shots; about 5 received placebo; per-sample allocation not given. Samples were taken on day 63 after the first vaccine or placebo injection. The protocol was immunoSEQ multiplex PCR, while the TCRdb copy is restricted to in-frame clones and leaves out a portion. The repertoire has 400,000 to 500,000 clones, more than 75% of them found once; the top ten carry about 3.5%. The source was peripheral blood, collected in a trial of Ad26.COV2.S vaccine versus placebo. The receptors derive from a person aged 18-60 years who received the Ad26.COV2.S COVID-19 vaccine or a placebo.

CDR3 amino acids: CASSHGGRNYGYTF. The CDR3, as DNA: TGCGCCAGCAGCCATGGGGGGCGGAACTATGGCTACACCTTC. The J gene is TRBJ1-2, the V gene TRBV4-3, with a weak D call TRBD1 (6 bases). This CDR3 has 14 residues. CDR1 LGHNA and CDR2 YSLEER come from the germline V gene. V was cut by 3 bases and J by 2 bases, with 10 bases left in between.

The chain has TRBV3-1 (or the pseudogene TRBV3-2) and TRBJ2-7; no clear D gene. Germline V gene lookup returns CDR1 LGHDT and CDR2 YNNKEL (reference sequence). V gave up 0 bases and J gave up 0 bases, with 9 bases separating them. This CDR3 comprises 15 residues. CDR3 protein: CASSQDSYISYEQYF. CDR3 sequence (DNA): TGTGCCAGCAGCCAAGATTCCTACATCTCCTACGAGCAGTACTTC.

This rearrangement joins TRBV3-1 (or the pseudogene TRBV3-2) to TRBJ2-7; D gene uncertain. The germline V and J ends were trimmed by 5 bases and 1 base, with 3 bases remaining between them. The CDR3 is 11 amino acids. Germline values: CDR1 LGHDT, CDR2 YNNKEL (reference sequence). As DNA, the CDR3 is TGTGCCAGCAGCTATTCCTACGAGCAGTACTTC. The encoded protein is CASSYSYEQYF.

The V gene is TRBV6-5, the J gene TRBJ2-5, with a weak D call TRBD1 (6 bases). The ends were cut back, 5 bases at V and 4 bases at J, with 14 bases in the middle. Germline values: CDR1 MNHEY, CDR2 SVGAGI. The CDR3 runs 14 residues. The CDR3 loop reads CASSKQQGAETQYF. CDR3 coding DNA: TGTGCCAGCAGTAAACAACAGGGAGCAGAGACCCAGTACTTC.

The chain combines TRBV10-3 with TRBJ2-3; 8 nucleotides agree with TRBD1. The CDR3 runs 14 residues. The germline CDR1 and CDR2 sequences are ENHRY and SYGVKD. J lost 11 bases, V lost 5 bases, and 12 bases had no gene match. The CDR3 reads CAISPPGQADVQYF. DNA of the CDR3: TGTGCCATCAGTCCCCCGGGACAGGCCGATGTGCAGTATTTT.

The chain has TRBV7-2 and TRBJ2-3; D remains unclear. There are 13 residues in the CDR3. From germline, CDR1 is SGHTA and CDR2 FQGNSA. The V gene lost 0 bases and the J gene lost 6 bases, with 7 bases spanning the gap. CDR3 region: CASSLALGDTQYF. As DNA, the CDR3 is TGTGCCAGCAGCTTAGCGCTCGGGGATACGCAGTATTTT.

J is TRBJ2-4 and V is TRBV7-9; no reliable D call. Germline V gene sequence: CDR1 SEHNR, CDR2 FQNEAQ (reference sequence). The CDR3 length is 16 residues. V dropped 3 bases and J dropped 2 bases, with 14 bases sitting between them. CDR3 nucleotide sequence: TGTGCCAGCAGCTTCGCCGCGAGTCTAACCAAAAACATTCAGTACTTC. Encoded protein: CASSFAASLTKNIQYF.

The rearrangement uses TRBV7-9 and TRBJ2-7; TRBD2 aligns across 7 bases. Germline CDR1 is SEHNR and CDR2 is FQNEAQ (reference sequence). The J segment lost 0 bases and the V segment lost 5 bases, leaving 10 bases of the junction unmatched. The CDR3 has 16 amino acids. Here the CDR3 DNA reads TGTGCCAGCAGCGGGGAGTACGGGAGGCTCTCCTACGAGCAGTACTTC. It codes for CASSGEYGRLSYEQYF. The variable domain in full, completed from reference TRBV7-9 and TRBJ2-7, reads DTGVSQNPRHKITKRGQNVTFRCDPISEHNRLYWYRQTLGQGPEFLTYFQNEAQLEKSRLLSDRFSAERPKGSFSTLEIQRTEQGDSAMYLCASSGEYGRLSYEQYFGPGTRLTVT.

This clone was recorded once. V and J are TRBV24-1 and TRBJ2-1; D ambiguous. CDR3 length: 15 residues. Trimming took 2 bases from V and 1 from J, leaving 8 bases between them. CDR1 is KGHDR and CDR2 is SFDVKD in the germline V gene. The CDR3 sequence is CATSDSGKSYNEQFF. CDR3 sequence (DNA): TGTGCCACCAGTGATTCAGGCAAATCCTACAATGAGCAGTTCTTC.

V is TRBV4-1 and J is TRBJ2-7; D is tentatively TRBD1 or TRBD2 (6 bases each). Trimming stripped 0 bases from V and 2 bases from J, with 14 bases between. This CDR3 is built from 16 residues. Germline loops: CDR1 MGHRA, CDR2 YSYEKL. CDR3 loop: CASSQDNREVTYEQYF. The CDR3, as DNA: TGCGCCAGCAGCCAAGATAACAGGGAGGTTACCTACGAGCAGTACTTC.

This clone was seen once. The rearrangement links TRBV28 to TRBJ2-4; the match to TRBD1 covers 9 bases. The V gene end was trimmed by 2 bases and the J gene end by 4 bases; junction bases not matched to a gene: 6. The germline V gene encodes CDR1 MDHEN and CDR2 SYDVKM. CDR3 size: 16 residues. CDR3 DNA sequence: TGTGCCAGCAGTTTAGGGGACAGGGTTCCAAAAAACATTCAGTACTTC. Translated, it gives CASSLGDRVPKNIQYF.

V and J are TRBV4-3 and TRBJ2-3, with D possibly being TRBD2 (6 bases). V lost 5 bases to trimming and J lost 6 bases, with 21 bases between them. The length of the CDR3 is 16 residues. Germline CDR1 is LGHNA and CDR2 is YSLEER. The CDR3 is CASSGGKWRTADTQYF. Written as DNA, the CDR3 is TGCGCCAGCAGCGGGGGGAAGTGGCGGACTGCGGATACGCAGTATTTT.

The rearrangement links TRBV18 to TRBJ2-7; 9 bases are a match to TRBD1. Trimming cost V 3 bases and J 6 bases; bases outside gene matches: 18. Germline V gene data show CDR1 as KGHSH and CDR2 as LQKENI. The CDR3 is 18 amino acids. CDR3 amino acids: CASSPVGLLNRGHTEQYF. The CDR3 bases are TGTGCCAGCTCACCTGTAGGACTGCTGAACAGGGGGCATACCGAGCAGTACTTC.

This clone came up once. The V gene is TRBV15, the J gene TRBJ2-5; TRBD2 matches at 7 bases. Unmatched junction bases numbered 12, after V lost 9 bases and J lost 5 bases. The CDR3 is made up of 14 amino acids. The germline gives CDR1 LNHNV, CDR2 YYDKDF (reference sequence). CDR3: CATGRERSPETQYF. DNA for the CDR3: TGTGCCACGGGGAGGGAGCGGTCGCCGGAGACCCAGTACTTC.

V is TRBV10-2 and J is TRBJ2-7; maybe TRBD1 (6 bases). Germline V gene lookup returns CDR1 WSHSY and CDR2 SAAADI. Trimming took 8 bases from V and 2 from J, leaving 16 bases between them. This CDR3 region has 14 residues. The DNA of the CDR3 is TGCGCCAGCGACTCTCAAGCAGGGGCCTACGAGCAGTACTTC. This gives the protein CASDSQAGAYEQYF.

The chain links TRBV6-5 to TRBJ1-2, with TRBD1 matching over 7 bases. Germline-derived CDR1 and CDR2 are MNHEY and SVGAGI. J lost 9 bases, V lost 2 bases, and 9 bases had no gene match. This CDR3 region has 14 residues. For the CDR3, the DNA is TGTGCCAGCAGTTACGGCAGGGGGAGGAGGAGCTACACCTTC. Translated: CASSYGRGRRSYTF.

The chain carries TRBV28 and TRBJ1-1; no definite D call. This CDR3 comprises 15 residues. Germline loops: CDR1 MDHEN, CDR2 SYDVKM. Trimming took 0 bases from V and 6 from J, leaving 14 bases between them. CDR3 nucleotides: TGTGCCAGCAGTTTATGGAAGATAACGGAACCTGAAGCTTTCTTT. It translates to CASSLWKITEPEAFF.

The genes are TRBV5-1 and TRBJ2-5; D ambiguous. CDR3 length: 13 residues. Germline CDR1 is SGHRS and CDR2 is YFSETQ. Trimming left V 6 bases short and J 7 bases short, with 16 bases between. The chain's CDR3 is CASIEGPTGTQYF. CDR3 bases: TGCGCCAGCATTGAAGGGCCCACGGGGACCCAGTACTTC.

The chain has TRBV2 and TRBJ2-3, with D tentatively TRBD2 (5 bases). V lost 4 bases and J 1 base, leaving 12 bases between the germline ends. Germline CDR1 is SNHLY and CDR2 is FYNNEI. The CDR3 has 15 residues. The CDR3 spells CASSAGGFGTDTQYF. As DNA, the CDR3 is TGTGCCAGCAGTGCAGGCGGGTTTGGCACAGATACGCAGTATTTT.

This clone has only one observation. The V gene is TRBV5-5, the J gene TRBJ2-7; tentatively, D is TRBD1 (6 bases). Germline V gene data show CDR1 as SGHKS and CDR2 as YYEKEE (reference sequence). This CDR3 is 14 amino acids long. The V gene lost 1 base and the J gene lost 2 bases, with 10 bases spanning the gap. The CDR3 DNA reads TGTGCCAGCAGCTTGAGAACAGGGCCCTACGAGCAGTACTTC. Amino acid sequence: CASSLRTGPYEQYF.

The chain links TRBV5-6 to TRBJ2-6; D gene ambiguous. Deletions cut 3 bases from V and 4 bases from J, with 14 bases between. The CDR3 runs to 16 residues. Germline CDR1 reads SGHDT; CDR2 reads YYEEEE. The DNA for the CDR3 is TGTGCCAGCAGCTCCGAAAGGGCGAACGGGGCCAACGTCCTGACTTTC. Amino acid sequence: CASSSERANGANVLTF.

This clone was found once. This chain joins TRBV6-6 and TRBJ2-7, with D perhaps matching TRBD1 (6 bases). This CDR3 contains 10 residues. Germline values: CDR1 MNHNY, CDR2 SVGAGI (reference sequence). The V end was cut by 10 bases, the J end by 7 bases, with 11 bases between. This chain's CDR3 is CATWQGEQYF. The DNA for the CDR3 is TGTGCCACCTGGCAGGGGGAGCAGTACTTC.

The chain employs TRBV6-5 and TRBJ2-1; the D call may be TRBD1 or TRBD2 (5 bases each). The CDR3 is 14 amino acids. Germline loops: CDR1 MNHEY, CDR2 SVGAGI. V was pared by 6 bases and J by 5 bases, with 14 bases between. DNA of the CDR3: TGTGCCAGCAGCCGGGACGTCGCAAACAATGAGCAGTTCTTC. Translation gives CASSRDVANNEQFF.

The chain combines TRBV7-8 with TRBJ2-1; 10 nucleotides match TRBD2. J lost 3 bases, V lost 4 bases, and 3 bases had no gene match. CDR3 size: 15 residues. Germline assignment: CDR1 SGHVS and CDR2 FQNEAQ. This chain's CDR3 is CASSSAGGLYNEQFF. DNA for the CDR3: TGTGCCAGCAGCTCAGCGGGGGGGCTCTACAATGAGCAGTTCTTC.

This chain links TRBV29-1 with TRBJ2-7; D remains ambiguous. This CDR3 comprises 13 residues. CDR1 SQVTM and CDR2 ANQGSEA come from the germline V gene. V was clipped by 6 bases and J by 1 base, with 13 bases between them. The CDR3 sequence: CSVARTDSYEQYF. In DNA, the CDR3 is TGCAGCGTCGCCAGGACCGATTCCTACGAGCAGTACTTC.

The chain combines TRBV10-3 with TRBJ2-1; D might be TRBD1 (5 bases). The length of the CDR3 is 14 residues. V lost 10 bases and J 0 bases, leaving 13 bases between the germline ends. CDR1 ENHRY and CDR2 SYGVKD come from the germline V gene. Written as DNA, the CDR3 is TGTGCCACTCGACAGACGGGCTCCTACAATGAGCAGTTCTTC. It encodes CATRQTGSYNEQFF.